These 26 T cell receptor beta chains came from one sample sequenced in a study of cytomegalovirus exposure and HLA in healthy donors. TCRdb's copy holds only in-frame clones and misses some; the assay was immunoSEQ multiplex PCR. The profile shows under 200,000 clones, 89% of them singletons. Sequencing was performed on PBMCs. The receptors were gathered from a man aged 18 to 29 in good health and CMV-seropositive.

The chain recombines TRBV5-1 with TRBJ1-2, with 7 nucleotides matching TRBD1. The CDR3 extends over 15 amino acids. Germline CDR1 is SGHRS and CDR2 is YFSETQ. V gave up 7 bases and J gave up 4 bases; unmatched junction bases: 13. CDR3 protein: CASCPGLGQIYGYTF. The CDR3 DNA reads as TGCGCCAGCTGCCCGGGGTTGGGACAGATCTATGGCTACACCTTC.

The chain is built from TRBV13 and TRBJ1-1, with 7 bases matching TRBD1. The V gene's germline CDR1 is PRHDT and CDR2 FYEKMQ (reference sequence). The junction had 5 bases not matched to a gene; V was cut back by 5 bases and J by 5 bases. The CDR3 length is 13 residues. For the CDR3, the DNA is TGTGCCAGCAGCATCAGACAGGGTACTGAAGCTTTCTTT. Translating gives CASSIRQGTEAFF.

The gene calls are TRBV14 and TRBJ2-1, with D possibly being TRBD2 (5 bases). CDR1 and CDR2 from the germline V gene are SGHDN and FVKESK. This CDR3 is 15 amino acids long. Trimming stripped 0 bases from V and 11 bases from J, with 17 bases between. The CDR3 nucleotides read TGTGCCAGCAGCCAAGAGGGTTCTCTAGCTAAGAAGCAGTTCTTC. Protein: CASSQEGSLAKKQFF.

J is TRBJ1-1 and V is TRBV11-2; 7 nucleotides match TRBD1. The CDR3 spans 14 residues. V trimming: 1 base; J trimming: 1 base; junction bases outside the gene matches: 0. Germline V gives CDR1 SGHAT, CDR2 FQNNGV. Here the CDR3 reads CASSLGDRNTEAFF. For the CDR3, the DNA is TGTGCCAGCAGCTTAGGGGACAGGAACACTGAAGCTTTCTTT.

This chain joins TRBV4-1 and TRBJ1-4, with D maybe TRBD1 (5 bases). This CDR3 contains 14 residues. The V end was cut by 4 bases, the J end by 5 bases, with 11 bases between. Germline CDR1 is MGHRA and CDR2 is YSYEKL. CDR3 amino acids: CASSLGELNEKLFF. Here the CDR3 DNA reads TGCGCCAGCAGCCTAGGGGAATTAAATGAAAAACTGTTTTTT.

This rearrangement joins TRBV28 to TRBJ2-1, with D unresolved. Trimming took off 3 bases at V and 9 bases at J, with 18 bases between the two ends. The CDR3 covers 15 residues. Looked up from germline, CDR1 is MDHEN and CDR2 is SYDVKM. CDR3: CASSFGGGIRSEQFF. The CDR3 DNA follows: TGTGCCAGCAGTTTCGGTGGCGGCATCCGTAGTGAGCAGTTCTTC.

This clone was found once. V usage is TRBV12-5 and J usage is TRBJ2-7; 9 bases line up with TRBD1. After removal of 5 bases from V and 5 bases from J, the junction contained 7 bases not matched to a gene. This CDR3 contains 14 residues. Germline V gene sequence: CDR1 LGHNT, CDR2 FRNRAP. The CDR3 region is CASGPGTGHHEQYF. In DNA, the CDR3 is TGTGCTAGTGGTCCGGGGACAGGGCACCACGAGCAGTACTTC.

The chain is built from TRBV10-3 and TRBJ2-5, with D tentatively TRBD2 (6 bases). The CDR3 runs to 15 residues. Trimming left V 0 bases short and J 5 bases short, with 13 bases between. CDR1 is ENHRY and CDR2 is SYGVKD in the germline V gene. CDR3 region: CAISESGGLGETQYF. CDR3 nucleotide sequence: TGTGCCATCAGTGAGTCGGGAGGCCTTGGGGAGACCCAGTACTTC.

The rearrangement uses TRBV9 and TRBJ1-4; D gene unclear. The CDR3 is 16 amino acids. Trimming shortened V by 4 bases and J by 0 bases, and 13 bases separated the two germline ends. The germline V gene encodes CDR1 SGDLS and CDR2 YYNGEE. The CDR3 protein is CASSPGSRATNEKLFF. The CDR3, as DNA: TGTGCCAGCAGCCCAGGATCTCGAGCAACTAATGAAAAACTGTTTTTT.

This clone was seen once. The rearrangement links TRBV14 to TRBJ2-5; D is unclear. The length of the CDR3 is 13 residues. CDR1 is SGHDN and CDR2 is FVKESK in the germline V gene. V was shortened by 4 bases and J by 2 bases, with 8 bases between the two germline ends. CDR3 in amino acids: CASSRGLQETQYF. DNA for the CDR3: TGTGCCAGCAGCCGTGGGCTACAAGAGACCCAGTACTTC.

This chain connects TRBV28 to TRBJ2-4; TRBD2 agrees at 8 bases. Trimming took 5 bases from V and 6 from J; bases not matched to a gene: 12. Germline-derived CDR1 and CDR2 are MDHEN and SYDVKM. The CDR3 is made up of 16 amino acids. CDR3 region: CASSLTQAGVRNIQYF. In DNA, the CDR3 is TGTGCCAGCAGTCTGACTCAAGCGGGAGTGAGAAACATTCAGTACTTC.

The chain recombines TRBV11-2 with TRBJ2-2, with TRBD1 matching over 7 bases. Germline trimming cut 1 base from V and 7 bases from J; bases unmatched to any gene: 9. The germline gives CDR1 SGHAT, CDR2 FQNNGV. The CDR3 runs to 16 residues. The chain's CDR3 is CASSLGPGQASGELFF. CDR3 coding DNA: TGTGCCAGCAGCTTAGGTCCCGGACAGGCTAGCGGGGAGCTGTTTTTT.

This chain connects TRBV7-9 to TRBJ2-7; 7 nucleotides line up with TRBD1. V was clipped by 0 bases and J by 3 bases; unmatched bases: 2. Germline CDR1 and CDR2: SEHNR and FQNEAQ (reference sequence). The CDR3 spans 14 residues. The CDR3 bases are TGTGCCAGCAGCTTAGCGGCAGGGGGCTACGAGCAGTACTTC. Translation: CASSLAAGGYEQYF.

The CDR3 DNA reads as TGTGCCAGCAGCTTAGGAGGTCTTTCGGGAGAGACCCAGTACTTC. It translates to CASSLGGLSGETQYF. This chain connects TRBV11-2 to TRBJ2-5; D ambiguous. Germline V gene data show CDR1 as SGHAT and CDR2 as FQNNGV. The CDR3 sequence is 15 residues long. V gave up 1 base and J gave up 4 bases, with 13 bases separating them.

This chain uses TRBV6-1 with TRBJ2-7, with TRBD1 identical over 7 bases. Germline assignment: CDR1 MNHNS and CDR2 SASEGT. Losses at the gene ends were 7 bases for V and 2 bases for J; bases not matched to a gene: 5. There are 13 residues in the CDR3. The CDR3 spells CASNVGTAYEQYF. For the CDR3, the DNA is TGTGCCAGCAACGTCGGGACAGCCTACGAGCAGTACTTC.

This chain uses TRBV10-2 with TRBJ2-7; 14 bases are a match to TRBD2. With 8 bases clipped from V and 5 bases from J, the junction kept 8 bases outside the gene matches. Germline assignment: CDR1 WSHSY and CDR2 SAAADI. The CDR3 totals 15 residues. The CDR3 here is CASGGTSGRPNEQYF. The CDR3 DNA follows: TGCGCCAGCGGAGGGACTAGCGGGAGACCCAACGAGCAGTACTTC.

This clone has just a few counts. The chain couples TRBV30 to TRBJ2-3, with 7 bases fitting TRBD1. V lost 2 bases and J lost 4; bases outside the gene matches: 3. The CDR3 is 13 residues long. In germline, CDR1 is GTSNPN, CDR2 SVGIG (reference sequence). The CDR3 sequence: CAWSLTGADTQYF. The CDR3 nucleotides are TGTGCCTGGAGTCTCACAGGGGCAGATACGCAGTATTTT.

This chain joins TRBV27 and TRBJ1-2, with 8 positions matching TRBD1. With 2 bases clipped from V and 4 bases from J, the junction kept 3 bases outside the gene matches. The germline V gene has CDR1 MNHEY and CDR2 SMNVEV (reference sequence). The CDR3 is made up of 14 amino acids. CDR3 sequence: CASSLDRGAYGYTF. As DNA, the CDR3 is TGTGCCAGCAGTTTAGACAGGGGAGCCTATGGCTACACCTTC.

CDR3 region: CASTYRGRGGTEAFF. CDR3 coding DNA: TGTGCCAGTACCTACAGGGGGCGAGGCGGCACTGAAGCTTTCTTT. The chain joins TRBV19 to TRBJ1-1, with 9 positions matching TRBD1. This CDR3 is 15 amino acids long. From germline, CDR1 is LNHDA and CDR2 SQIVND (reference sequence). V lost 7 bases, J lost 4 bases, and 10 bases stayed unmatched.

CDR3 sequence reads: CATSREGQKGGYTF. The CDR3 DNA reads as TGTGCCACCAGCAGGGAGGGACAGAAGGGTGGCTACACCTTC. The chain links TRBV15 to TRBJ1-2, with 7 positions matching TRBD1. V dropped 3 bases and J dropped 7; count of bases not matched to a gene: 8. Germline V gene sequence: CDR1 LNHNV, CDR2 YYDKDF (reference sequence). This CDR3 has 14 amino acids.

The chain carries TRBV6-1 and TRBJ2-1; 8 bases fit TRBD2. The CDR3 length is 15 residues. CDR1 is MNHNS and CDR2 is SASEGT in the germline V gene. J gave up 0 bases and V 7 bases, and 5 bases lay outside the gene matches. The CDR3 loop is CASIRGGSSYNEQFF. As DNA, the CDR3 is TGTGCCAGCATCCGGGGGGGTAGCTCCTACAATGAGCAGTTCTTC.

The rearrangement joins TRBV10-3 to TRBJ1-1; no definite D call. The V and J ends lost 3 bases and 7 bases respectively, with 27 bases between them. Germline CDR1 ENHRY, CDR2 SYGVKD. This CDR3 has 18 amino acids. CDR3 loop: CAISDLRRIGGEKSEAFF. The CDR3 nucleotides are TGTGCCATCAGTGATCTGAGGAGGATCGGCGGGGAGAAGAGTGAAGCTTTCTTT.

V usage is TRBV11-3 and J usage is TRBJ2-1, with 9 bases lining up with TRBD1. Germline V gene lookup returns CDR1 SGHNT and CDR2 YENEEA. The CDR3 is 14 amino acids. V lost 5 bases and J lost 4; bases outside the gene matches: 3. The CDR3 loop is CASSRTGAYNEQFF. The CDR3 DNA sequence: TGTGCCAGCAGCCGGACAGGGGCATACAATGAGCAGTTCTTC. The whole variable domain, remainder taken from reference TRBV11-3 and TRBJ2-1, is EAGVVQSPRYKIIEKKQPVAFWCNPISGHNTLYWYLQNLGQGPELLIRYENEEAVDDSQLPKDRFSAERLKGVDSTLKIQPAELGDSAVYLCASSRTGAYNEQFFGPGTRLTVL.

The V and J genes are TRBV14 and TRBJ2-3; D possibly corresponds to TRBD1 (6 bases). Between the trimmed V and J ends, which lost 2 bases and 2 bases, there was a span of 11 bases. The CDR3 has 15 residues. Germline V lookup: CDR1 SGHDN, CDR2 FVKESK. This chain's CDR3 is CASSQYGTITDTQYF. The CDR3 nucleotides are TGTGCCAGCAGCCAATACGGGACAATCACAGATACGCAGTATTTT.

This chain joins TRBV14 and TRBJ2-2, with D tentatively TRBD1 (6 bases). Trimming cost V 4 bases and J 2 bases, with 14 bases left between them. The CDR3 has 16 amino acids. CDR1 and CDR2 (germline): SGHDN, FVKESK. CDR3 DNA sequence: TGTGCCAGCAGCCCGCCCTCAGGGGCTAACACCGGGGAGCTGTTTTTT. Protein product: CASSPPSGANTGELFF. Using reference TRBV14 and TRBJ2-2 for the parts outside the CDR3, the full variable domain is EAGVTQFPSHSVIEKGQTVTLRCDPISGHDNLYWYRRVMGKEIKFLLHFVKESKQDESGMPNNRFLAERTGGTYSTLKVQPAELEDSGVYFCASSPPSGANTGELFFGEGSRLTVL.

The CDR3 sequence is CASSRQQGEGTEAFF. CDR3 DNA sequence: TGCGCCAGCAGCCGTCAACAGGGGGAAGGCACTGAAGCTTTCTTT. This chain connects TRBV4-1 to TRBJ1-1; 8 nucleotides line up with TRBD1. The CDR3 length is 15 residues. With 4 bases clipped from V and 4 bases from J, the junction kept 8 bases outside the gene matches. Germline loops: CDR1 MGHRA, CDR2 YSYEKL.